This TCR beta chain was captured by sequencing in a study of blood T cell repertoires in COVID-19. About the study: Researchers got acute and convalescent COVID-19 samples from the United States, Italy and Spain.

Per germline, CDR1 SGHRS and CDR2 YFSETQ. The junction had 5 bases not matched to a gene; V was cut back by 1 base and J by 6 bases. This CDR3 region has 15 residues. Original analysis: By means of reference gene primer amplification, nucleated cell counts were estimated. Repertoires were generated with immunoSEQ multiplex PCR, while TCRdb's copy carries only in-frame clones and drops some. V, J and clone size are those of that table, while D and trimming were read from the DNA. Of roughly 250,000 clones detected, 87% appear once; the ten largest clones hold about 7%. The V gene is TRBV5-1, the J gene TRBJ2-1, with 9 bases lining up with TRBD1. The clonotype originates from a man in his fifties or sixties who had recovered from COVID-19. Sequenced: peripheral blood. CDR3 nucleotide sequence: TGCGCCAGCAGCTTGCGGACAGGGGTTTCCAATGAGCAGTTCTTC. This encodes CASSLRTGVSNEQFF.